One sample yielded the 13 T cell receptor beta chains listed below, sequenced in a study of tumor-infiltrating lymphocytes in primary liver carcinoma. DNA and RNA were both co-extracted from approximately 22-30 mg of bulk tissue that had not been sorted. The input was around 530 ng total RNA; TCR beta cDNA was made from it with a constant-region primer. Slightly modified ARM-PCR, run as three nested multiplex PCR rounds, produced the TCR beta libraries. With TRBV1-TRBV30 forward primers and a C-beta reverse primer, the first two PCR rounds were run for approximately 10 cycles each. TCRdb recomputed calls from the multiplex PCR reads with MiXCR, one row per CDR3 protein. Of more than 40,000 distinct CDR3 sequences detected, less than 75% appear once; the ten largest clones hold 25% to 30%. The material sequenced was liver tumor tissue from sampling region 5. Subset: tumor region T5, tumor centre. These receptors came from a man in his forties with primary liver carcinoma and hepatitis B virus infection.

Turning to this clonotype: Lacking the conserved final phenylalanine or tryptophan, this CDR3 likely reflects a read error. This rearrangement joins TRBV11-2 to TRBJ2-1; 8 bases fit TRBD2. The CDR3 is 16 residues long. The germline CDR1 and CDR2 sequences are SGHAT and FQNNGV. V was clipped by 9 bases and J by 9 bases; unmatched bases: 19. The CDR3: CASGLDIGLAMGEQFY. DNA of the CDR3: TGTGCCAGTGGCTTGGATATCGGACTAGCCATGGGTGAGCAGTTCTAC.

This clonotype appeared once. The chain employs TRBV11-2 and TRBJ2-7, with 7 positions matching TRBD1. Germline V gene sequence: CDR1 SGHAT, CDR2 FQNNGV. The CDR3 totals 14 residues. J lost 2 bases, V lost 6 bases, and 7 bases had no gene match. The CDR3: CASSNGQVPYEQYV. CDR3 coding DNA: TGTGCCAGCAGTAACGGACAGGTACCCTACGAGCAGTACGTC.

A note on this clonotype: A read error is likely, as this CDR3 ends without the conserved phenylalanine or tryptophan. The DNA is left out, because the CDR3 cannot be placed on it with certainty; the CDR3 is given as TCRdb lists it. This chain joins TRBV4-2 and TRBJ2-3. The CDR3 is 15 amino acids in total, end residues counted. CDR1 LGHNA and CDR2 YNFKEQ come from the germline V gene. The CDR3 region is CASSQDLTISGTQYV.

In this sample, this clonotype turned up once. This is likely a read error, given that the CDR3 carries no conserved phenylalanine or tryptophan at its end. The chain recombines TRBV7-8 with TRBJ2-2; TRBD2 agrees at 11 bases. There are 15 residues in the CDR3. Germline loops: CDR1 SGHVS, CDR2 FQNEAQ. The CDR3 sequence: CASSDGLAGTGELFL. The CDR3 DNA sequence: TGCGCCAGCAGCGACGGACTAGCGGGTACCGGGGAGCTGTTTTTG.

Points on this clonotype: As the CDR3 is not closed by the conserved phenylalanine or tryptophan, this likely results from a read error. Here the CDR3 reads CASSFVSANTGVLFS. The DNA of the CDR3 is TGTGCCAGCAGCTTCGTCAGTGCGAACACCGGGGTGCTGTTTTCT. The rearrangement uses TRBV13 and TRBJ2-2; TRBD2 might be the D (5 bases). The germline V gene has CDR1 PRHDT and CDR2 FYEKMQ (reference sequence). The CDR3 consists of 15 residues.

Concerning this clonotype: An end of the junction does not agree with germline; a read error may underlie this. CDR3 protein: CATSARQNTGELLF. The CDR3 coding sequence is TGTGCCACCAGTGCGCGACAGAACACCGGGGAGCTGCTCTTT. The V gene is TRBV24-1, the J gene TRBJ2-2; either TRBD1 or TRBD2 may fit D (5 bases each). Looked up from germline, CDR1 is KGHDR and CDR2 is SFDVKD. The CDR3 consists of 14 residues.

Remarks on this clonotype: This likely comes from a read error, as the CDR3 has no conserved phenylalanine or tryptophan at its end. The CDR3 region has the DNA TGTGCCAGCAGCTTAGGGGGTACAGGGTTAGATACCCAGTACCTA. It codes for CASSLGGTGLDTQYL. The gene calls are TRBV11-2 and TRBJ2-5, with D possibly TRBD1 on 6 matching bases. V was shortened by 1 base and J by 8 bases, with 17 bases between the two germline ends. The CDR3 has 15 amino acids. Germline V lookup: CDR1 SGHAT, CDR2 FQNNGV.

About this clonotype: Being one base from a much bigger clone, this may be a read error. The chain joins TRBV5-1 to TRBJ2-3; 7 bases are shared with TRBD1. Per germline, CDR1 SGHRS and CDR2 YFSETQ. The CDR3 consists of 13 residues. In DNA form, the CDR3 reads TGCGCCAGCAGCCTCGGGACAGAAGATACGCTGTATTTT. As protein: CASSLGTEDTLYF.

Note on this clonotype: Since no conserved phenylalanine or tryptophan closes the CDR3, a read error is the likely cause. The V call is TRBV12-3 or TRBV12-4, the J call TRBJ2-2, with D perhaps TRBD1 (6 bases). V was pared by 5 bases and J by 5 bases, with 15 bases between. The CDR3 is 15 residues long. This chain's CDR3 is CASSLVQGATGELFS. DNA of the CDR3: TGTGCCAGCAGTCTGGTACAGGGTGCGACCGGGGAGCTGTTTTCT.

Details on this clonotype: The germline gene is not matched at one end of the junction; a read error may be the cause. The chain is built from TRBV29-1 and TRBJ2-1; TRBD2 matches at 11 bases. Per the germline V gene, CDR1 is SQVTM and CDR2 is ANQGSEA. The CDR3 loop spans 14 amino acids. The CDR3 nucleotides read TGCAGCGAGAGGACTAGCGGGTCCCCCAATGAGCACTTCTTC. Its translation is CSERTSGSPNEHFF.

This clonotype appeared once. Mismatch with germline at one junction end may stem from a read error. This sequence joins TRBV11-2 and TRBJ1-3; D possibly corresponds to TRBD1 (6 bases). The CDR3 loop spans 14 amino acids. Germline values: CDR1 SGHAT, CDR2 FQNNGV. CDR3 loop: CAGSPSTGGNTICF. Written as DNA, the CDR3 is TGTGCCGGCAGCCCCTCGACAGGAGGAAACACTATATGTTTT.

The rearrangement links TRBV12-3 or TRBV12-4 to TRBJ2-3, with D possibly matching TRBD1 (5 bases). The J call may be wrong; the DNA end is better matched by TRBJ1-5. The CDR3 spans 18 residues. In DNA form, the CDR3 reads TGTGCCAGCAGTCCACTCCCTATTCTAGCGCCGGACACGGATACGCAGCATTTT. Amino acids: CASSPLPILAPDTDTQHF.

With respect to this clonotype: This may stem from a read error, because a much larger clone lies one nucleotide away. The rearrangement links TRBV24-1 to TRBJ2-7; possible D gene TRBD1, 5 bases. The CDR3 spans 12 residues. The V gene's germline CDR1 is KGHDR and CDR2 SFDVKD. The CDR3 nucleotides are TGTGCCACCAGTCAGGGATCCTACGAGCAGTGCTTC. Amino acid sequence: CATSQGSYEQCF.